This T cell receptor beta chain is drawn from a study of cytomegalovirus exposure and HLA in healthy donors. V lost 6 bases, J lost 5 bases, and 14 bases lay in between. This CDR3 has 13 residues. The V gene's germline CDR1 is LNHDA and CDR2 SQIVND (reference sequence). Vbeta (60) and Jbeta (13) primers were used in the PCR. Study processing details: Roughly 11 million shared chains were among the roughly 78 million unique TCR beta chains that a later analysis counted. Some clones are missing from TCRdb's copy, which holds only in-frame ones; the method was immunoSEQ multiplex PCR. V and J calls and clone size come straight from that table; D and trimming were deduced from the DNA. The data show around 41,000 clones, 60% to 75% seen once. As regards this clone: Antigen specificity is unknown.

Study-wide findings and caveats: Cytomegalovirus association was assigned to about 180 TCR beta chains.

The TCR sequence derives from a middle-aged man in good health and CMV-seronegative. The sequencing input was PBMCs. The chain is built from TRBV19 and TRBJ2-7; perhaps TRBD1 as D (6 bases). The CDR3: CASRSRGLDEQYF. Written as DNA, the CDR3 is TGTGCCAGTAGAAGCAGGGGATTGGACGAGCAGTACTTC.